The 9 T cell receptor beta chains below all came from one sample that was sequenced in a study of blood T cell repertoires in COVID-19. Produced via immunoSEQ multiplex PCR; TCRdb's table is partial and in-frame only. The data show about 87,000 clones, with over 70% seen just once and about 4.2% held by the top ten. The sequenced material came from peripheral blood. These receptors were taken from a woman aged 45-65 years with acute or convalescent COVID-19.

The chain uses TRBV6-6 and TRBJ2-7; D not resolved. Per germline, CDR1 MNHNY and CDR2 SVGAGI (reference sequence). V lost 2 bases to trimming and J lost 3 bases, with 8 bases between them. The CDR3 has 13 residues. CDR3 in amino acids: CASSYGQLYEQYF. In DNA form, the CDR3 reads TGTGCCAGCAGTTACGGGCAGCTCTACGAGCAGTACTTC.

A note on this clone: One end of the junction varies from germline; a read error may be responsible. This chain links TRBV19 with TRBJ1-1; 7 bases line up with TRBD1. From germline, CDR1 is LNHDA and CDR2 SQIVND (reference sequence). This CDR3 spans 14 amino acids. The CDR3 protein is CASSVLQGNAEAFF. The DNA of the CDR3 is TGTGCCAGTAGTGTATTACAGGGGAACGCTGAAGCTTTCTTT.

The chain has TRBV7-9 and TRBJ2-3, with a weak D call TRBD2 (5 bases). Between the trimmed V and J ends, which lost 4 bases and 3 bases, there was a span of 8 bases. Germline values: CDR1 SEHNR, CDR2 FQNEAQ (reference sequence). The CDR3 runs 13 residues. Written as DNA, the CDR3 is TGTGCCAGCAGCTCGCCGGGAACAGATACGCAGTATTTT. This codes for CASSSPGTDTQYF.

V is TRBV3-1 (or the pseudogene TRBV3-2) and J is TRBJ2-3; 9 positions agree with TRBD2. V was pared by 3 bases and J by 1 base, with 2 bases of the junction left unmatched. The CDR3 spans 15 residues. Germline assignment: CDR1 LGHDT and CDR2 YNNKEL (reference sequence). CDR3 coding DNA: TGTGCCAGCAGCCACGGCGGGGGGGGCACAGATACGCAGTATTTT. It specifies CASSHGGGGTDTQYF.

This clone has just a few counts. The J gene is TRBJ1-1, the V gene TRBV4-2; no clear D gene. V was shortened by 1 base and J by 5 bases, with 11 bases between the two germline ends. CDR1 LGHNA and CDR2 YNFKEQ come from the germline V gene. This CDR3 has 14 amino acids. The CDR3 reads CASSQGSGGTEAFF. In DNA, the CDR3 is TGTGCCAGCAGCCAAGGGTCGGGAGGGACTGAAGCTTTCTTT.

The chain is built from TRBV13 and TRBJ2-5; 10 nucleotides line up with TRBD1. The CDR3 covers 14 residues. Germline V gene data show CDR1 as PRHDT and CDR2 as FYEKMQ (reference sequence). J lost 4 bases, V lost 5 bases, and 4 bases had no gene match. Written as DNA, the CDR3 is TGTGCCAGCAGCCTCCGACAGGGGGCAGAGACCCAGTACTTC. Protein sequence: CASSLRQGAETQYF. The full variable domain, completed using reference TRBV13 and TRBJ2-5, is AAGVIQSPRHLIKEKRETATLKCYPIPRHDTVYWYQQGPGQDPQFLISFYEKMQSDKGSIPDRFSAQQFSDYHSELNMSSLELGDSALYFCASSLRQGAETQYFGPGTRLLVL.

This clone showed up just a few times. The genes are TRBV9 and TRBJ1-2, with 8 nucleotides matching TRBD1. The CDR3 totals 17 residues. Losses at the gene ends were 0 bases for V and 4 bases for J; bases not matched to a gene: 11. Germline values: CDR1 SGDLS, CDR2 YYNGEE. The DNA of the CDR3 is TGTGCCAGCAGCGTAGGAGGGGGACAGGCTGGATCCTATGGCTACACCTTC. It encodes CASSVGGGQAGSYGYTF.

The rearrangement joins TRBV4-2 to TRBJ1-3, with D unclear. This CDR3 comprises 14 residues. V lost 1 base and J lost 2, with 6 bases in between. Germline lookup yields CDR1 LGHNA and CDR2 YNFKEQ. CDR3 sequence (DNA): TGTGCCAGCAGCCAAGCAGGTACTGGAAACACCATATATTTT. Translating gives CASSQAGTGNTIYF.

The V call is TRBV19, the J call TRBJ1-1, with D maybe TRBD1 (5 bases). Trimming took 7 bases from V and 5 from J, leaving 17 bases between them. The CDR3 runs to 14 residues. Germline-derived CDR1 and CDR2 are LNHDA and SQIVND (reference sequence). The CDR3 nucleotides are TGTGCCAGTAATTCTGACCCCCGGGGGACTGAAGCTTTCTTT. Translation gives CASNSDPRGTEAFF.